The present T cell receptor beta chain was sequenced within a study of a mutant IDH1 vaccine in newly diagnosed glioma. Study-level background: Vaccine administration was initiated 4-6 weeks following radiotherapy alone, or with temozolomide cycles. Patients were pretreated with radiotherapy, temozolomide, or both, mostly both. Study-level findings and limits: Among top peripheral T cell clonotypes, changes seemed unrelated to pseudoprogression.

The germline V gene encodes CDR1 KGHSH and CDR2 LQKENI. With 3 bases removed from V and 11 bases from J, the gap between germline ends came to 17 bases. This CDR3 has 15 residues. Generated by immunoSEQ multiplex PCR, the TCRdb table keeps only in-frame clones and is missing some. The sample includes roughly 60,000 clones, about 88% seen only once; the top ten take roughly 4%. Time point given: week 23, last vaccination. Every single dose of the vaccine, 300 ug of mutant IDH1 20-mer peptide, came with topical imiquimod. This clone was recorded a few times. Its antigen is unknown. The sequence was collected from a young man with glioma. The chain links TRBV18 to TRBJ1-6, with D hard to call. This sample comprised PBMCs, obtained from a glioma patient whose treatment included an IDH1 peptide vaccine. In nucleotides, the CDR3 is TGTGCCAGCTCACCTAAGACGACTTCTGGTCCACCCCTCCACTTT. Translated, it gives CASSPKTTSGPPLHF. The whole variable domain, filled in from reference TRBV18 and TRBJ1-6, reads NAGVMQNPRHLVRRRGQEARLRCSPMKGHSHVYWYRQLPEEGLKFMVYLQKENIIDESGMPKERFSAEFPKEGPSILRIQQVVRGDSAAYFCASSPKTTSGPPLHFGNGTRLTVT.